This T cell receptor (beta chain) emerged from a study of CD8 T cells in ankylosing spondylitis. Study-level findings and limits: Earlier reports found some motif variants in synovial fluid and blood in reactive arthritis. Reportedly, disease-linked clones are significantly enriched in ankylosing spondylitis patients' matched synovial fluid. Ankylosing spondylitis blood appeared to be characterized by a TCR beta motif of roughly eight highly homologous variants.

As regards this clonotype: The antigen is not known.

The germline V and J ends were trimmed by 2 bases and 0 bases, with 21 bases remaining between them. CDR1 SGHDT and CDR2 YYEEEE come from the germline V gene. The CDR3 has 18 amino acids. Libraries of TCR beta came from quantitative 5'-RACE with molecular barcodes. A single record per CDR3 protein comes from TCRdb applying MiXCR to the 5' RACE reads. This table holds 250,000 to 400,000 distinct CDR3 sequences, around 10% found once. This TCR was sampled from a female donor with ankylosing spondylitis or in good health (not recorded which). The material sequenced was blood, either unsorted or a sorted T cell fraction (not recorded which). The chain recombines TRBV5-6 with TRBJ2-7; tentatively, D is TRBD1 (5 bases). This CDR3 reads CASSFLQGKDVTSYEQYF. The CDR3 nucleotides are TGTGCCAGCAGCTTCTTGCAGGGAAAGGACGTGACCTCCTACGAGCAGTACTTC.